Shown below are 29 T cell receptor beta chains from a single sample sequenced in a study of CD8+ T cells in alopecia areata. Following RNA extraction, reverse transcription yielded cDNA that acted as the sequencing template. TCRdb keeps only in-frame clones here, not all; method: immunoSEQ multiplex PCR. The table lists about 180,000 clones, 63% of them singletons. Sequenced here: CD4+ T cells sorted from blood, sampled at week 0. These receptors came from a human donor with alopecia areata.

The count of this clone is one. The chain uses TRBV29-1 and TRBJ1-1; 8 bases map to TRBD1. The CDR3 is 14 residues long. Germline lookup yields CDR1 SQVTM and CDR2 ANQGSEA. After removal of 5 bases from V and 3 bases from J, the junction contained 8 bases not matched to a gene. The CDR3 DNA sequence: TGCAGCGTTCGACAGGGGAGCGGTCACACTGAAGCTTTCTTT. It is translated as CSVRQGSGHTEAFF.

This clone was observed a handful of times. The V gene is TRBV30, the J gene TRBJ2-5, with D maybe TRBD1 (5 bases). This CDR3 is 15 amino acids long. Looked up from germline, CDR1 is GTSNPN and CDR2 is SVGIG (reference sequence). With 0 bases removed from V and 1 base from J, the gap between germline ends came to 12 bases. CDR3 in amino acids: CAWSVSGHPQETQYF. The CDR3 region has the DNA TGTGCCTGGAGTGTATCTGGACACCCCCAAGAGACCCAGTACTTC.

This clone was recorded only once. CDR3 DNA sequence: TGTGCCAGCAGCTTAGTATCCTCAGATACGCAGTATTTT. Translated: CASSLVSSDTQYF. The rearrangement links TRBV7-2 to TRBJ2-3; D is unclear. Germline V gene lookup returns CDR1 SGHTA and CDR2 FQGNSA. Between the trimmed V and J ends, which lost 1 base and 4 bases, there was a span of 6 bases. CDR3 length: 13 amino acids.

The CDR3 sequence: CATSGGQGARTEAFF. As DNA, the CDR3 is TGTGCCACCAGCGGCGGACAGGGGGCGAGAACTGAAGCTTTCTTT. This sequence joins TRBV15 and TRBJ1-1, with TRBD1 matching 11 bases. V lost 5 bases and J lost 5; bases outside the gene matches: 7. The V gene's germline CDR1 is LNHNV and CDR2 YYDKDF (reference sequence). This CDR3 is built from 15 residues. The full variable domain, with the rest looked up from reference TRBV15 and TRBJ1-1, is DAMVIQNPRYQVTQFGKPVTLSCSQTLNHNVMYWYQQKSSQAPKLLFHYYDKDFNNEADTPDNFQSRRPNTSFCFLDIRSPGLGDTAMYLCATSGGQGARTEAFFGQGTRLTVV.

This chain joins TRBV6-5 and TRBJ1-1, with D unresolved. Per germline, CDR1 MNHEY and CDR2 SVGAGI. With 8 bases removed from V and 0 bases from J, the gap between germline ends came to 7 bases. The CDR3 length is 12 residues. The CDR3 region is CASRRLNTEAFF. Written as DNA, the CDR3 is TGTGCCAGCCGTCGGTTGAACACTGAAGCTTTCTTT.

This clone was observed many times. V gene TRBV29-1 combines with J gene TRBJ2-1; D not certain. The CDR3 covers 12 residues. CDR1 is SQVTM and CDR2 is ANQGSEA in the germline V gene. Trimming left V 4 bases short and J 10 bases short, with 14 bases between. The CDR3 sequence is CSVVLVVGEQFF. DNA of the CDR3: TGCAGCGTTGTCCTCGTGGTGGGGGAGCAGTTCTTC.

The chain couples TRBV7-2 to TRBJ1-5, with D unresolved. Germline-derived CDR1 and CDR2 are SGHTA and FQGNSA. V shed 1 base and J shed 1 base, with 5 bases lying between them. The CDR3 extends over 14 amino acids. DNA for the CDR3: TGTGCCAGCAGCTTAGGGAGAAGCAATCAGCCCCAGCATTTT. Its translation is CASSLGRSNQPQHF.

The sample holds a few counts of this clone. The chain has TRBV5-4 and TRBJ2-5, with 8 bases matching TRBD1. CDR3 length: 13 residues. Trimming at V came to 0 bases and at J to 5 bases, leaving 0 bases not matched to a gene. Germline assignment: CDR1 SGHNT and CDR2 YYREEE (reference sequence). DNA of the CDR3: TGTGCCAGCAGCTTGGGGACAGGGGAGACCCAGTACTTC. The encoded protein is CASSLGTGETQYF. The whole variable domain, filled in from reference TRBV5-4 and TRBJ2-5, reads ETGVTQSPTHLIKTRGQQVTLRCSSQSGHNTVSWYQQALGQGPQFIFQYYREEENGRGNFPPRFSGLQFPNYSSELNVNALELDDSALYLCASSLGTGETQYFGPGTRLLVL.

The chain couples TRBV30 to TRBJ1-4; D is unclear. The length of the CDR3 is 11 residues. Per germline, CDR1 GTSNPN and CDR2 SVGIG (reference sequence). The V and J ends lost 3 bases and 8 bases respectively, with 7 bases between them. In DNA, the CDR3 is TGTGCCTGGAGGGTGGGGGAAAAACTGTTTTTT. This encodes CAWRVGEKLFF.

This sequence joins TRBV5-4 and TRBJ2-7; D gene ambiguous. Germline-derived CDR1 and CDR2 are SGHNT and YYREEE (reference sequence). The V and J ends lost 4 bases and 2 bases respectively, with 13 bases between them. This CDR3 spans 14 amino acids. The CDR3 nucleotides are TGTGCCAGCAGCCTAGGATCAGATACCTACGAGCAGTACTTC. Its protein product is CASSLGSDTYEQYF.

This clone has only a few counts. For the CDR3, the DNA is TGTGCCAGCAGCTTAGGCTCCTATAATTCACCCCTCCACTTT. It is translated as CASSLGSYNSPLHF. The chain employs TRBV7-2 and TRBJ1-6; D not resolved. Trimming removed 1 base from V and 0 bases from J, with 1 base in between. CDR1 is SGHTA and CDR2 is FQGNSA in the germline V gene. The CDR3 has 14 residues.

The chain employs TRBV5-1 and TRBJ2-5; 14 bases line up with TRBD2. The germline CDR1 and CDR2 sequences are SGHRS and YFSETQ. CDR3 length: 18 residues. V gave up 4 bases and J gave up 5 bases; unmatched junction bases: 13. The CDR3 nucleotides read TGCGCCAGCAGCCAAGGGACTAGCGGGGGATCCGTCACGGAGACCCAGTACTTC. It translates to CASSQGTSGGSVTETQYF.

The chain combines TRBV6-5 with TRBJ2-7; no reliable D call. This CDR3 contains 13 residues. Trimming took off 5 bases at V and 2 bases at J, with 10 bases between the two ends. The germline V gene has CDR1 MNHEY and CDR2 SVGAGI. Written as DNA, the CDR3 is TGTGCCAGCAGTCCCCGTCCCCCCTACGAGCAGTACTTC. Encoded protein: CASSPRPPYEQYF.

The V and J genes are TRBV6-5 and TRBJ1-1; TRBD1 agrees at 9 bases. The CDR3 has 15 residues. J was trimmed by 5 bases and V by 6 bases; bases with no gene match: 10. CDR1 and CDR2 from the germline V gene are MNHEY and SVGAGI. CDR3 sequence (DNA): TGTGCCAGCAGGGAACTAACAGGGGGCAGGACTGAAGCTTTCTTT. Protein sequence: CASRELTGGRTEAFF.

This clone was observed a handful of times. The V call is TRBV29-1, the J call TRBJ2-4; TRBD1 matches 9 bases. CDR3 length: 15 amino acids. V lost 4 bases to trimming and J lost 4 bases; unmatched junction nucleotides: 8. CDR1 is SQVTM and CDR2 is ANQGSEA in the germline V gene. For the CDR3, the DNA is TGCAGCGTTGCCCCGGGACAGGGCGAAAAAAACATTCAGTACTTC. It specifies CSVAPGQGEKNIQYF.

V is TRBV14 and J is TRBJ1-1; unclear D gene. The germline V gene has CDR1 SGHDN and CDR2 FVKESK. V dropped 0 bases and J dropped 6 bases, with 8 bases sitting between them. This CDR3 region has 13 residues. The CDR3 DNA sequence: TGTGCCAGCAGCCAAGATCTCCGGGCTGAAGCTTTCTTT. Encoded protein: CASSQDLRAEAFF.

The chain links TRBV10-3 to TRBJ2-7, with D unclear. V was cut by 1 base and J by 3 bases, with 7 bases left in between. This CDR3 spans 13 amino acids. CDR1 is ENHRY, CDR2 SYGVKD, per germline. CDR3: CAISELGSYEQYF. The CDR3 DNA reads TGTGCCATCAGTGAGTTGGGCAGCTACGAGCAGTACTTC.

The chain joins TRBV27 to TRBJ1-6; TRBD1 matches 8 bases. Germline-derived CDR1 and CDR2 are MNHEY and SMNVEV (reference sequence). After removal of 10 bases from V and 9 bases from J, the junction contained 5 bases not matched to a gene. CDR3 length: 12 residues. The CDR3 is CATTGGGSPLHF. The DNA of the CDR3 is TGTGCCACTACAGGGGGAGGTTCACCCCTCCACTTT.

This clone was seen only a few times. This chain joins TRBV20-1 and TRBJ1-2; no reliable D call. The V end lost 6 bases, the J end lost 8 bases, and 13 bases lay between the germline ends. Per germline, CDR1 DFQATT and CDR2 SNEGSKA (reference sequence). This CDR3 has 11 residues. Here the CDR3 reads CSAATAPGYTF. CDR3 nucleotide sequence: TGCAGTGCCGCGACGGCCCCCGGCTACACCTTC.

V usage is TRBV6-5 and J usage is TRBJ1-2; TRBD1 is a possible D gene (6 bases). V lost 0 bases and J lost 7, with 18 bases in between. Germline V CDR1 and CDR2: MNHEY, SVGAGI. The CDR3 contains 16 residues. The CDR3 protein is CASSYSIVGGSSGYTF. CDR3 coding DNA: TGTGCCAGCAGTTACTCGATAGTAGGGGGATCGAGTGGCTACACCTTC.

This sequence joins TRBV4-3 and TRBJ2-3; D gene unclear. Germline CDR1 LGHNA, CDR2 YSLEER. V was cut by 0 bases and J by 3 bases, with 10 bases left in between. The CDR3 runs 15 residues. Written as DNA, the CDR3 is TGCGCCAGCAGCCAAGATGTTGCCCCTACAGATACGCAGTATTTT. Protein: CASSQDVAPTDTQYF.

This clone appeared once. In the same sample, other DNA sequences code for this CDR3. The genes are TRBV30 and TRBJ1-1; D is unresolved. V lost 0 bases and J lost 2, with 4 bases in between. Germline V CDR1 and CDR2: GTSNPN, SVGIG (reference sequence). The CDR3 totals 12 residues. The CDR3 sequence: CAWSVLNTEAFF. In DNA form, the CDR3 reads TGTGCCTGGAGTGTACTTAACACTGAAGCTTTCTTT. The full variable domain, rest sourced from reference TRBV30 and TRBJ1-1, is SQTIHQWPATLVQPVGSPLSLECTVEGTSNPNLYWYRQAAGRGLQLLFYSVGIGQISSEVPQNLSASRPQDRQFILSSKKLLLSDSGFYLCAWSVLNTEAFFGQGTRLTVV.

The CDR3 bases are TGTGCCACCTCGCCGGGCAGTGGAATCACTGAAGCTTTCTTT. Its translation is CATSPGSGITEAFF. The genes are TRBV2 and TRBJ1-1; no definite D call. The CDR3 covers 14 residues. Germline lookup yields CDR1 SNHLY and CDR2 FYNNEI. V was shortened by 10 bases and J by 4 bases, with 19 bases between the two germline ends.

This clone was picked up a small number of times. The gene calls are TRBV7-2 and TRBJ1-1, with a possible D match to TRBD1 (5 bases). Trimming took off 5 bases at V and 4 bases at J, with 14 bases between the two ends. Germline V CDR1 and CDR2: SGHTA, FQGNSA. CDR3 length equals 14 residues. DNA for the CDR3: TGTGCCAGCAGCCTCCAGGGTTCGGGCACTGAAGCTTTCTTT. This encodes CASSLQGSGTEAFF.

V and J are TRBV29-1 and TRBJ2-1; D remains ambiguous. CDR1 is SQVTM and CDR2 is ANQGSEA in the germline V gene. Trimming removed 6 bases from V and 6 bases from J, with 9 bases in between. This CDR3 is 11 amino acids long. The CDR3 DNA reads TGCAGCGTGAGGCCAGCCAATGAGCAGTTCTTC. Translated, it gives CSVRPANEQFF.

The rearrangement joins TRBV30 to TRBJ1-4; D is unclear. The CDR3 sequence is 14 residues long. Looked up from germline, CDR1 is GTSNPN and CDR2 is SVGIG (reference sequence). Between the trimmed V and J ends, which lost 4 bases and 1 base, there was a span of 10 bases. The CDR3 here is CAWNVGITNEKLFF. Written as DNA, the CDR3 is TGTGCCTGGAACGTAGGGATAACTAATGAAAAACTGTTTTTT.

This chain uses TRBV5-1 with TRBJ2-7; TRBD2 aligns across 7 bases. Germline CDR1 SGHRS, CDR2 YFSETQ. CDR3 size: 14 residues. The trim removed 5 bases at V and 0 bases at J, leaving 5 bases unmatched. The CDR3 coding sequence is TGCGCCAGCAGGGCCGGGACTACCTCCTACGAGCAGTACTTC. It codes for CASRAGTTSYEQYF. The full variable domain, its missing parts supplied by reference TRBV5-1 and TRBJ2-7, is KAGVTQTPRYLIKTRGQQVTLSCSPISGHRSVSWYQQTPGQGLQFLFEYFSETQRNKGNFPGRFSGRQFSNSRSEMNVSTLELGDSALYLCASRAGTTSYEQYFGPGTRLTVT.

V and J are TRBV30 and TRBJ2-6; D perhaps matches TRBD2 (7 bases). This CDR3 has 19 residues. Deletions cut 5 bases from V and 0 bases from J, with 23 bases between. CDR1 is GTSNPN, CDR2 SVGIG, per germline (reference sequence). The CDR3 here is CAWLSRKTGRGSGANVLTF. CDR3 bases: TGTGCCTGGCTCTCAAGAAAAACAGGGAGGGGCTCTGGGGCCAACGTCCTGACTTTC.

The V call is TRBV25-1, the J call TRBJ1-2; D not certain. The germline V gene encodes CDR1 MGHDK and CDR2 SYGVNS. Trimming took 6 bases from V and 1 from J, leaving 3 bases between them. The CDR3 extends over 11 amino acids. In nucleotides, the CDR3 is TGTGCCAGCAGGGATAACTATGGCTACACCTTC. This gives the protein CASRDNYGYTF.